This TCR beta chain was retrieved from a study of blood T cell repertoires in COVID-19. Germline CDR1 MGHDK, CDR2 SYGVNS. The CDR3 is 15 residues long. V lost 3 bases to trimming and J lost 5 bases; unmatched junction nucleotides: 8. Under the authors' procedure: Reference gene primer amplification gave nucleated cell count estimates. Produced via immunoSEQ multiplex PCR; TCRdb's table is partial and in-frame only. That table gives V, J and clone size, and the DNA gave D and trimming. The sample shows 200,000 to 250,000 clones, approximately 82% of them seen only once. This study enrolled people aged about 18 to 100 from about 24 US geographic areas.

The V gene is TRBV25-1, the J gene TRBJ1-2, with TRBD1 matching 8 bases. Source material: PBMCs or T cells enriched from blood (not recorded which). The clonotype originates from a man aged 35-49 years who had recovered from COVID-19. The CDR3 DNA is TGTGCCAGCAGTGATGGACAGGGTGGAGTATATGGCTACACCTTC. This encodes CASSDGQGGVYGYTF.